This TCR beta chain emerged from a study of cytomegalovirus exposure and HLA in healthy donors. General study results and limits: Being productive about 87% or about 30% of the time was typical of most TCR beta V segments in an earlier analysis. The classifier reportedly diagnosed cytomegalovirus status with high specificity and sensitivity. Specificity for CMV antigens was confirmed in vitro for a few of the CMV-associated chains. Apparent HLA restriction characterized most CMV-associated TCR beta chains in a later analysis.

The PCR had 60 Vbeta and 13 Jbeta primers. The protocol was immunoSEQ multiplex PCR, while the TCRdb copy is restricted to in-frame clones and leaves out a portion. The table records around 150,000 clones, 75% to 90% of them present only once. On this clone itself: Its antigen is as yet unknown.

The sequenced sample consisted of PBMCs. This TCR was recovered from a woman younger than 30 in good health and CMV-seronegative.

CDR3 nucleotides: TGTGCCAGCAGTTTGTCCACCCTGATAGCAGCTTTCTTT. It encodes CASSLSTLIAAFF. The rearrangement joins TRBV28 to TRBJ1-1; D is ambiguous. This CDR3 spans 13 amino acids. The germline CDR1 and CDR2 sequences are MDHEN and SYDVKM. V shed 3 bases and J shed 10 bases, with 15 bases lying between them. The whole variable domain, remainder taken from reference TRBV28 and TRBJ1-1, is DVKVTQSSRYLVKRTGEKVFLECVQDMDHENMFWYRQDPGLGLRLIYFSYDVKMKEKGDIPEGYSVSREKKERFSLILESASTNQTSMYLCASSLSTLIAAFFGQGTRLTVV.